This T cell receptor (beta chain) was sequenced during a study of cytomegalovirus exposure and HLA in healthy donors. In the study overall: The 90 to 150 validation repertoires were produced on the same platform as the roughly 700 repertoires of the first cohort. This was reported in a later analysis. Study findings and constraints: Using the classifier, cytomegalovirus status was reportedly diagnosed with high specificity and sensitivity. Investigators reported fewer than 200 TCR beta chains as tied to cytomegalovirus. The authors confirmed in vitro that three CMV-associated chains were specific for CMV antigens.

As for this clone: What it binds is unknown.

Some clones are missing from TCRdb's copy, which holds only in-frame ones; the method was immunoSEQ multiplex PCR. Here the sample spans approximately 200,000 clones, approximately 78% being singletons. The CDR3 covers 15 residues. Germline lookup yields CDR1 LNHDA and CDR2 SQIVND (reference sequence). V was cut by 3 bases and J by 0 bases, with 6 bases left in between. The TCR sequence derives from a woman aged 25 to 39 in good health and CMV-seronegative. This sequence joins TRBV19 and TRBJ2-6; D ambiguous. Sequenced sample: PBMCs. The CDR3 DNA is TGTGCCAGTAGTATGGGCAGCTCTGGGGCCAACGTCCTGACTTTC. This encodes CASSMGSSGANVLTF.